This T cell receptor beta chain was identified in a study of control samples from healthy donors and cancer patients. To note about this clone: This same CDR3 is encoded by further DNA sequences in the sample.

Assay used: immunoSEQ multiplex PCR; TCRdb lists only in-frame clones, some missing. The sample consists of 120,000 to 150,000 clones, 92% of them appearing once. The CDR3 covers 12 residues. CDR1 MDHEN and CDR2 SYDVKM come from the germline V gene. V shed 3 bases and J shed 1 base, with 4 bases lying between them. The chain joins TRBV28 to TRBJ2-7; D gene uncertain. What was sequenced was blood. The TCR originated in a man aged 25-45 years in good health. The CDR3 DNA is TGTGCCAGCAGTTTTGGTTCCTACGAGCAGTACTTC. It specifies CASSFGSYEQYF.